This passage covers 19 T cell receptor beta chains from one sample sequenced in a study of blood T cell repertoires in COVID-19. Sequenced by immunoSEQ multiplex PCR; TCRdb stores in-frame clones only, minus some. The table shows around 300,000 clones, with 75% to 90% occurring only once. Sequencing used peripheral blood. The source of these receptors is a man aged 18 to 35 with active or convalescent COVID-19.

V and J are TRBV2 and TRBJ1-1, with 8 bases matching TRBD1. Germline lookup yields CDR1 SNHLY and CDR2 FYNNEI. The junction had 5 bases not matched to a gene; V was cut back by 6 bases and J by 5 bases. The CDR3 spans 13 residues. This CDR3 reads CASRDRERTEAFF. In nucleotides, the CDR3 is TGTGCCAGCAGGGACAGGGAGAGGACTGAAGCTTTCTTT.

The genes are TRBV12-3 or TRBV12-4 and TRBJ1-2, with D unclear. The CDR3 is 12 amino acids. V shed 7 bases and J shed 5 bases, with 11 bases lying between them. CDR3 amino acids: CASNLHEYGYTF. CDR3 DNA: TGTGCCAGCAACCTCCACGAGTATGGCTACACCTTC.

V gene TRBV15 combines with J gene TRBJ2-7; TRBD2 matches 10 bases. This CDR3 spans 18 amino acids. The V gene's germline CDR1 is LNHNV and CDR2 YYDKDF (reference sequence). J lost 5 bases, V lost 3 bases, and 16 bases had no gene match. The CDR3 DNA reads TGTGCCACCAGCAGTCTCTTCGCCGAAAGCGGGGGGGCTGACGAGCAGTACTTC. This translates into CATSSLFAESGGADEQYF.

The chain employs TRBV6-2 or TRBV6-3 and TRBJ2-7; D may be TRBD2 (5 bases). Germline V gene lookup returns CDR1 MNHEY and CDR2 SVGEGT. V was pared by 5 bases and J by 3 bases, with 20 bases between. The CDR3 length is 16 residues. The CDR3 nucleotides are TGTGCCAGCAGTCGGGCCATAGAGGGCCCCTTCTACGAGCAGTACTTC. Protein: CASSRAIEGPFYEQYF.

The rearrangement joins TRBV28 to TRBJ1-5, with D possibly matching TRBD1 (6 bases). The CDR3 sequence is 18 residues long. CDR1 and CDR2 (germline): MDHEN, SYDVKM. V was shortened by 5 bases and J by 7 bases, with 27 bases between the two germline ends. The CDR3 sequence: CASSLTPLRGALGQPQHF. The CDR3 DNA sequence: TGTGCCAGCAGTCTGACCCCGCTTCGGGGGGCATTGGGGCAGCCCCAGCATTTT.

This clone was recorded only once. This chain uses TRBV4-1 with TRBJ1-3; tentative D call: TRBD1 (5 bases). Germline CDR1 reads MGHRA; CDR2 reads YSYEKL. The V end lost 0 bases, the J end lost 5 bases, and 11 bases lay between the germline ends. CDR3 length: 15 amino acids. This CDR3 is CASSQDETARNTIYF. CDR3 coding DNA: TGCGCCAGCAGCCAAGATGAGACAGCAAGAAACACCATATATTTT.

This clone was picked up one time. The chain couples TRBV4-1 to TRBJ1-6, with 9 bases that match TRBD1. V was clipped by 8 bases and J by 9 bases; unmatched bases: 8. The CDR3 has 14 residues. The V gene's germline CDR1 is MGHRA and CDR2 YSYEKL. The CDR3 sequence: CASGPGQGTSPLHF. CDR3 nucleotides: TGCGCCAGCGGACCGGGACAGGGCACTTCACCCCTCCACTTT.

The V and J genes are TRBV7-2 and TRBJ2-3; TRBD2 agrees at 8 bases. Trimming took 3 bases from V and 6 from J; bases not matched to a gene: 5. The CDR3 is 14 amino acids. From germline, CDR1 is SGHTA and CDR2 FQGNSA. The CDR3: CASSFVGGGDTQYF. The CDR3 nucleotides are TGTGCCAGCAGCTTTGTCGGGGGGGGCGATACGCAGTATTTT.

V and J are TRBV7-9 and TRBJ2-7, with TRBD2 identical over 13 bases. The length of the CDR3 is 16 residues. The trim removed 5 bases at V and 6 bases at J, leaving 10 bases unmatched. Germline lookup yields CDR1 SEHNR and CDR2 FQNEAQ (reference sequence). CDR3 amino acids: CASSPRLAGGRGEQYF. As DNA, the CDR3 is TGTGCCAGCAGCCCCAGACTAGCGGGAGGCCGGGGCGAGCAGTACTTC.

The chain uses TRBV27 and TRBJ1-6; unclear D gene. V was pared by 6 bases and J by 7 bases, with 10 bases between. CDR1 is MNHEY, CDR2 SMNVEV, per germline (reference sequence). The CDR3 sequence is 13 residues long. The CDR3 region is CASSLNENSPLHF. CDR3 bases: TGTGCCAGCAGCCTAAATGAAAATTCACCCCTCCACTTT.

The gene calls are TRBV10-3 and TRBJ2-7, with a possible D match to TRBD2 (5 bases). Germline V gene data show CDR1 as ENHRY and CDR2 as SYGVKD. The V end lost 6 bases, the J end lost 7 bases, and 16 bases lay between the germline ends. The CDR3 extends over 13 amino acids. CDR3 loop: CAIRRAPTEEQYF. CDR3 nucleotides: TGTGCCATCAGGCGGGCCCCCACGGAAGAGCAGTACTTC.

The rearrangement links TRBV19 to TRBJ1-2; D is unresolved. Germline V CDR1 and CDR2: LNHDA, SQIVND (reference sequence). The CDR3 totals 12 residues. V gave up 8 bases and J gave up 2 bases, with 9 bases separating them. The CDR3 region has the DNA TGTGCCAGTGCTGGGAGGAACTATGGCTACACCTTC. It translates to CASAGRNYGYTF.

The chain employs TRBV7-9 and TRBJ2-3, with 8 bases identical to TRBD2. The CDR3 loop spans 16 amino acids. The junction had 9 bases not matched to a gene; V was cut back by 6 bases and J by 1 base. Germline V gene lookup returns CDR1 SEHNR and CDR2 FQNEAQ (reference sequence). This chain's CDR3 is CASSPARAGGTDTQYF. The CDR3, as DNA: TGTGCCAGCAGTCCCGCGAGAGCGGGAGGCACAGATACGCAGTATTTT.

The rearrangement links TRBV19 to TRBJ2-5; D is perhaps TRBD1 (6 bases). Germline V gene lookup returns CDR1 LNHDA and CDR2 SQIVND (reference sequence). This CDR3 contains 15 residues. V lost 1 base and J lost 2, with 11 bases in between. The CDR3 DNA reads TGTGCCAGTAGTATAGTGGTGAGGGGGCAAGAGACCCAGTACTTC. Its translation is CASSIVVRGQETQYF.

The CDR3 loop is CASSRTGLPSEPQHF. The CDR3 DNA reads as TGTGCCAGCAGTCGCACAGGACTACCATCGGAGCCCCAGCATTTT. The chain joins TRBV3-1 (or the pseudogene TRBV3-2) to TRBJ1-5; D is possibly TRBD1 (5 bases). Germline V lookup: CDR1 LGHDT, CDR2 YNNKEL (reference sequence). Trimming cost V 6 bases and J 8 bases, with 20 bases left between them. The length of the CDR3 is 15 residues.

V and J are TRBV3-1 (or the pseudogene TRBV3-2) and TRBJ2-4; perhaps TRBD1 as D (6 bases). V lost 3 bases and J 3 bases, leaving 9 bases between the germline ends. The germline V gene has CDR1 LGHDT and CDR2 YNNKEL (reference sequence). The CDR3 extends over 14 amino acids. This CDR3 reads CASSHRTVKNIQYF. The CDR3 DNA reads TGTGCCAGCAGCCACCGGACAGTCAAAAACATTCAGTACTTC.

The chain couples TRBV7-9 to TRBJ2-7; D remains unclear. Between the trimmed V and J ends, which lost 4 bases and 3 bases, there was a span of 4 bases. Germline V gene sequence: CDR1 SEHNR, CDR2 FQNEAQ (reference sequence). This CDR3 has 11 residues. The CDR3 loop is CASSSIYEQYF. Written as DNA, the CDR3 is TGTGCCAGCAGCTCTATCTACGAGCAGTACTTC.

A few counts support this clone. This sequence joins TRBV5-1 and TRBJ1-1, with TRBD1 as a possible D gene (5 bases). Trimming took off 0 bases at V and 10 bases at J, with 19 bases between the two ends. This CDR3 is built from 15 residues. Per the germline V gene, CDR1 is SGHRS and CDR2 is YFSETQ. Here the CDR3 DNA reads TGCGCCAGCAGCTTGGCCCAGGGTCCCACCACCTTAGCTTTCTTT. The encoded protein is CASSLAQGPTTLAFF.

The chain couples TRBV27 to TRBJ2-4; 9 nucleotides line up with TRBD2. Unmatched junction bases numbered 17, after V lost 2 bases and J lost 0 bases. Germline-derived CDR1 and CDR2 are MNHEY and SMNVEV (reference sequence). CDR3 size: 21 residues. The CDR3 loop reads CASSLKGSGGRALEAKNIQYF. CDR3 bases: TGTGCCAGCAGTTTAAAGGGTTCGGGCGGGAGGGCCTTAGAAGCCAAAAACATTCAGTACTTC.